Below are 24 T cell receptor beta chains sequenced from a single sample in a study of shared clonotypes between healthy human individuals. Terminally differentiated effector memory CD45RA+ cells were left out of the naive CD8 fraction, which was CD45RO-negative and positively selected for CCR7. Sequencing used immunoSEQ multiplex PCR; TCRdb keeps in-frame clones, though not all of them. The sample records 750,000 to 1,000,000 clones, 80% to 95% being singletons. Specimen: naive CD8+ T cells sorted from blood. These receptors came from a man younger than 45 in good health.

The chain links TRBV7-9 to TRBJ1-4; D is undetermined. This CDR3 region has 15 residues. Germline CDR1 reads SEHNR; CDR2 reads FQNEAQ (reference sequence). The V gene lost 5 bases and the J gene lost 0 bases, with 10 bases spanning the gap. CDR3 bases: TGTGCCAGCAGCCACCGGGGTGCAACTAATGAAAAACTGTTTTTT. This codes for CASSHRGATNEKLFF.

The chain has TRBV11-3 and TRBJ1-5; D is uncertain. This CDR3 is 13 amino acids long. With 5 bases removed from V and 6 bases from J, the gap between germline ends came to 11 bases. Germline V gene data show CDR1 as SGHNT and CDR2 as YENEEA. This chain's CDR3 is CASSLQRAQPQHF. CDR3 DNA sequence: TGTGCCAGCAGCCTCCAGCGGGCTCAGCCCCAGCATTTT.

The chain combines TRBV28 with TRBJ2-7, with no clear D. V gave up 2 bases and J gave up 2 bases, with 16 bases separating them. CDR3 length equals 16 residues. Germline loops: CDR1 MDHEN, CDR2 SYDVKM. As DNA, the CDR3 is TGTGCCAGCAGTTTAAACCCAGTTTTGGGTACCTACGAGCAGTACTTC. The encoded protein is CASSLNPVLGTYEQYF.

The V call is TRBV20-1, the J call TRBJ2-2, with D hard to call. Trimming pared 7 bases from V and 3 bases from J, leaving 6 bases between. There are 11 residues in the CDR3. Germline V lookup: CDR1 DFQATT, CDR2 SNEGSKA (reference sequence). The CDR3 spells CSGGYTGELFF. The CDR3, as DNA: TGCAGTGGAGGTTACACCGGGGAGCTGTTTTTT.

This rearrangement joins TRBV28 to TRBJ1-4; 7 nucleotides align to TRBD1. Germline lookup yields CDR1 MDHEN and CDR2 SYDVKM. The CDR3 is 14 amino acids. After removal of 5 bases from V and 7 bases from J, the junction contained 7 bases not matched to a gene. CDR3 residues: CASSQQGNSEKLFF. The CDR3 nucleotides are TGTGCCAGCAGTCAACAGGGGAACTCTGAAAAACTGTTTTTT.

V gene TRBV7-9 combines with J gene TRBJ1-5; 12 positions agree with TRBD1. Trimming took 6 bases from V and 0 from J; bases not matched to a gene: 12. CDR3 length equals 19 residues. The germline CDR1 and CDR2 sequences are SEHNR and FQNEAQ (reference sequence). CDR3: CASSAPGTGGMYSNQPQHF. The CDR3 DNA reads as TGTGCCAGCAGTGCCCCCGGGACAGGGGGCATGTATAGCAATCAGCCCCAGCATTTT.

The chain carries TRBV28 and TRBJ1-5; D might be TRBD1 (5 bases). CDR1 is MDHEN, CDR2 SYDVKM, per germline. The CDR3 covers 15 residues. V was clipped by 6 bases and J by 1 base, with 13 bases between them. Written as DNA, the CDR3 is TGTGCCAGCAGGATCAGACAGCCCAGCAATCAGCCCCAGCATTTT. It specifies CASRIRQPSNQPQHF.

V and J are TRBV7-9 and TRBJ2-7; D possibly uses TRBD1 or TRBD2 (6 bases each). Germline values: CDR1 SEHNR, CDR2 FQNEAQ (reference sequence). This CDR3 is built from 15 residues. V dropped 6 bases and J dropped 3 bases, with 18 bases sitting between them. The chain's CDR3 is CASRPGAGRYYEQYF. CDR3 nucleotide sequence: TGTGCCAGCAGACCGGGGGCAGGGAGATACTACGAGCAGTACTTC.

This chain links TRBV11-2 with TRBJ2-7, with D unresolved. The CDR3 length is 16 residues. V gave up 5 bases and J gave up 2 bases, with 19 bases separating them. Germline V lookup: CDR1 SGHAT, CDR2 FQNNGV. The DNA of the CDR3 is TGTGCCAGCAGCCCGACGCCGGCCAGTGTCGCCTACGAGCAGTACTTC. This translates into CASSPTPASVAYEQYF. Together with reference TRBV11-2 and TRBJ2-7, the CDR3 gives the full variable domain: EAGVAQSPRYKIIEKRQSVAFWCNPISGHATLYWYQQILGQGPKLLIQFQNNGVVDDSQLPKDRFSAERLKGVDSTLKIQPAKLEDSAVYLCASSPTPASVAYEQYFGPGTRLTVT.

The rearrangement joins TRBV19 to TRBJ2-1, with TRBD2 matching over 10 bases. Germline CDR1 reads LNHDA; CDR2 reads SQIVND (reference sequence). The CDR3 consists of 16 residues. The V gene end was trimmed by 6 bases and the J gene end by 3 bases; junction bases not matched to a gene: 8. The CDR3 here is CASRPREREGYNEQFF. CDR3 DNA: TGTGCCAGTAGGCCACGTGAGCGGGAGGGCTACAATGAGCAGTTCTTC. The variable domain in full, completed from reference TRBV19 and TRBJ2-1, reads DGGITQSPKYLFRKEGQNVTLSCEQNLNHDAMYWYRQDPGQGLRLIYYSQIVNDFQKGDIAEGYSVSREKKESFPLTVTSAQKNPTAFYLCASRPREREGYNEQFFGPGTRLTVL.

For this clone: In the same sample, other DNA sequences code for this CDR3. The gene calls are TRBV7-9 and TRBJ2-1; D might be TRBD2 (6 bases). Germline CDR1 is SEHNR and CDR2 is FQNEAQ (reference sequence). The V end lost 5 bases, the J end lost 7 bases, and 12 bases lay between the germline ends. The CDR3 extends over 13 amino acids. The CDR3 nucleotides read TGTGCCAGCAGCCTTGTCCGGGGGAATGAGCAGTTCTTC. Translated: CASSLVRGNEQFF.

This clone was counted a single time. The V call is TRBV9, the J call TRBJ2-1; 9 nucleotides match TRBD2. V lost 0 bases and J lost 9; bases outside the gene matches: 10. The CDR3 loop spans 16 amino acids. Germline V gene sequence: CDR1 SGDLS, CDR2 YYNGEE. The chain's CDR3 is CASSVVGREGRSEQFF. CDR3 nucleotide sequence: TGTGCCAGCAGCGTAGTGGGGCGGGAGGGCCGAAGTGAGCAGTTCTTC.

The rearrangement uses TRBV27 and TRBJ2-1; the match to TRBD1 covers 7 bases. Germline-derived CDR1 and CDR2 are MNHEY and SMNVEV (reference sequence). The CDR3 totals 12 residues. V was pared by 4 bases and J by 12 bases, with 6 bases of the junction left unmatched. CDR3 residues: CASSSLPGGQFF. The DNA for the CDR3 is TGTGCCAGCAGTTCTCTCCCAGGGGGGCAGTTCTTC.

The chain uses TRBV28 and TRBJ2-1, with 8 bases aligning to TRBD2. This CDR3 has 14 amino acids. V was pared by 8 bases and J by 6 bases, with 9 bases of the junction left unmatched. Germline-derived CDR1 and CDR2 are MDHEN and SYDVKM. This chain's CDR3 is CASQGFAGGNEQFF. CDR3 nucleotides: TGTGCCAGCCAAGGGTTTGCGGGAGGCAATGAGCAGTTCTTC.

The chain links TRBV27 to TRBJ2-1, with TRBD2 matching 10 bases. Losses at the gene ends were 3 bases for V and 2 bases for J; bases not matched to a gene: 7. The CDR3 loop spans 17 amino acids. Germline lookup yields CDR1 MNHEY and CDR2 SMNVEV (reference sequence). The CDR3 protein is CASSLTFSGGPYNEQFF. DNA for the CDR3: TGTGCCAGCAGTTTGACGTTTAGCGGGGGGCCCTACAATGAGCAGTTCTTC.

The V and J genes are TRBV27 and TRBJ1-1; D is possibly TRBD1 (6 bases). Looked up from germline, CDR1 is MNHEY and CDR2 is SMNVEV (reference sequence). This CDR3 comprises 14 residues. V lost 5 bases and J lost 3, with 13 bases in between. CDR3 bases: TGTGCCAGCAGTCCTGGACAGTCCTACACTGAAGCTTTCTTT. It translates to CASSPGQSYTEAFF.

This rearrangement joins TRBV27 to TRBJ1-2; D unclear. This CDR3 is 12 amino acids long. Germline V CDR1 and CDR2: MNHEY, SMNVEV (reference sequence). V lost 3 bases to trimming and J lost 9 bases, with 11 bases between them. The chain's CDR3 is CASSFDGVRYTF. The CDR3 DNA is TGTGCCAGCAGTTTCGACGGCGTACGCTACACCTTC.

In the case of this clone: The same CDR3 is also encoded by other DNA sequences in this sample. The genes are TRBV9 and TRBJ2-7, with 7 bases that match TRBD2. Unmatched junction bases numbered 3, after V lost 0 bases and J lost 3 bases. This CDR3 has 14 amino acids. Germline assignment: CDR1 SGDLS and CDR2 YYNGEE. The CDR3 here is CASSVVAGDYEQYF. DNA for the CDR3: TGTGCCAGCAGCGTAGTGGCGGGGGACTACGAGCAGTACTTC.

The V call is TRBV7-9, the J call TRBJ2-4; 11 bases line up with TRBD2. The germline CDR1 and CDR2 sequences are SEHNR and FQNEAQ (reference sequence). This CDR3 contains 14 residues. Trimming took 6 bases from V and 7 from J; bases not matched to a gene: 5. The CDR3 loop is CASSFSGRGNIQYF. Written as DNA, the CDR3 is TGTGCCAGCAGTTTTAGCGGGAGGGGTAACATTCAGTACTTC.

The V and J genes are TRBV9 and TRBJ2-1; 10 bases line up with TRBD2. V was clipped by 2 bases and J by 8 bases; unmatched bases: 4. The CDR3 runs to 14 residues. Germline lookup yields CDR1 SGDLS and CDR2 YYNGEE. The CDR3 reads CASSVLAGGDEQFF. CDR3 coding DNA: TGTGCCAGCAGCGTCTTAGCGGGAGGTGATGAGCAGTTCTTC.

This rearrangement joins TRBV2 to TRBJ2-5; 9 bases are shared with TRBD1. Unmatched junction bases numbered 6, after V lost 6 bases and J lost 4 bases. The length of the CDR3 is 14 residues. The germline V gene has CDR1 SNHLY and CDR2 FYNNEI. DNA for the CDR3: TGTGCCAGCAGGGATACAGGGGGCTTAGAGACCCAGTACTTC. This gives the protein CASRDTGGLETQYF.

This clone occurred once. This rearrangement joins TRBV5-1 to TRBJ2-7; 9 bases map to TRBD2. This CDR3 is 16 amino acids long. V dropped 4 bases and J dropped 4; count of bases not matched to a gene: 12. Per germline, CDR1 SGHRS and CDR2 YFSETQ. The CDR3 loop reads CASSPIAGVPLYEQYF. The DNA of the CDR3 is TGCGCCAGCAGCCCCATAGCGGGAGTGCCCCTGTACGAGCAGTACTTC.

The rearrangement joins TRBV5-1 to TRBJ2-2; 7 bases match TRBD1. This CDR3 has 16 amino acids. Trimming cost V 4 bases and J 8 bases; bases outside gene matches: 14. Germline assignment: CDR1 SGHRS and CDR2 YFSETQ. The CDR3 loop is CASSQVETGALGELFF. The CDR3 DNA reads TGCGCCAGCAGCCAGGTTGAAACAGGGGCCTTAGGGGAGCTGTTTTTT.

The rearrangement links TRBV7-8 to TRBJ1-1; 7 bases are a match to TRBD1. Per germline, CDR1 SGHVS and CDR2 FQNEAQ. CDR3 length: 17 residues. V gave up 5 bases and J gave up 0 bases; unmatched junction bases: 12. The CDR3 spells CASSPRSGTELNTEAFF. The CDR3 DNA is TGTGCCAGCAGCCCCCGGAGCGGGACAGAGCTGAACACTGAAGCTTTCTTT.